Sequencing of this T cell receptor beta chain was carried out in a study of shared clonotypes between healthy human individuals. Study summary: The people who gave samples were two women and a few men aged 18 to 49.

V was clipped by 4 bases and J by 4 bases, with 17 bases between them. CDR1 SGHRS and CDR2 YFSETQ come from the germline V gene. The CDR3 is 15 residues long. Study observations and caveats: Sampling included only blood; tissue repertoires likely differ.

Ten immunoSEQ deep assay plates were used by the authors to sequence unsorted PBMC DNA. Only in-frame clones appear in the TCRdb table, and some are missing; sequencing was by immunoSEQ multiplex PCR. The sample comprises about 500,000 clones, roughly 80% of which are singletons, and around 12% rests with the top ten. The unsorted samples took roughly 100 million PBMCs to get genomic DNA. There are a few counts of this clone. Its antigen is as yet unknown. The TCR originated in a middle-aged woman in good health. Some clones in this sample may be carry-over from other donors' samples. The sample was PBMCs. This chain joins TRBV5-1 and TRBJ1-1; D call uncertain. In DNA form, the CDR3 reads TGCGCCAGCAGCCCCCCCTTGGGGTCGGGCACTGAAGCTTTCTTT. Protein: CASSPPLGSGTEAFF.